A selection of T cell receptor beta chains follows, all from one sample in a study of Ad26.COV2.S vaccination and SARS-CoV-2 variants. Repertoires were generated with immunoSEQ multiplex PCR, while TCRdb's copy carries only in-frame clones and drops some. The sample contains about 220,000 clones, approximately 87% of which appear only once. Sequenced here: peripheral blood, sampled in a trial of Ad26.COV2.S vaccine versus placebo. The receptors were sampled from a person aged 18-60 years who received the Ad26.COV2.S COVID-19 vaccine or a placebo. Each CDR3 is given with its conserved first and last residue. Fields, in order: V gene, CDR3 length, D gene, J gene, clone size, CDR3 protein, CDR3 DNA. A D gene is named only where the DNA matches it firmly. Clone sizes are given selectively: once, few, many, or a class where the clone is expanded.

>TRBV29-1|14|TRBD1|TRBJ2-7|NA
CSVVFDRGTYEQYF
TGCAGCGTTGTATTTGACAGGGGGACCTACGAGCAGTACTTC
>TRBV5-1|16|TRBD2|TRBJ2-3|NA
CASSLMASGNRDTQYF
TGCGCCAGCAGCTTGATGGCTAGCGGGAATCGAGATACGCAGTATTTT
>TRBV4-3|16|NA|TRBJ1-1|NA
CASSQDGPGMNTEAFF
TGCGCCAGCAGCCAAGATGGGCCCGGAATGAACACTGAAGCTTTCTTT
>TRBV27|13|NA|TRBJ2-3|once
CASSLAVADTQYF
TGTGCCAGCAGTTTAGCGGTCGCAGATACGCAGTATTTT
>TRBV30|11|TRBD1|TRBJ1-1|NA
CAGAGQVEAFF
TGTGCCGGAGCCGGACAGGTCGAGGCTTTCTTT
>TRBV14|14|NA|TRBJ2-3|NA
CASSHLGGADTQYF
TGTGCCAGCAGCCATCTTGGGGGAGCAGATACGCAGTATTTT
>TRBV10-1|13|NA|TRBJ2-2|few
CASNRQPTGELFF
TGCGCCAGCAACCGACAGCCCACCGGGGAGCTGTTTTTT
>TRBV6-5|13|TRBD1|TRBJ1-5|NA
CASRGDRRQPQHF
TGTGCCAGCAGAGGGGACAGGCGGCAGCCCCAGCATTTT
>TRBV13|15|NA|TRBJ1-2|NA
CASSPFSTPNYGYTF
TGTGCCAGCAGCCCCTTTTCGACCCCAAACTATGGCTACACCTTC
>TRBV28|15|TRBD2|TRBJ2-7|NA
CASSPAGASSYEQYF
TGTGCCAGCAGTCCAGCGGGAGCTTCCTCCTACGAGCAGTACTTC
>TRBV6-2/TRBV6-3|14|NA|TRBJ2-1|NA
CASSYSQVRGEQFF
TGTGCCAGCAGTTACTCTCAGGTCAGAGGTGAGCAGTTCTTC
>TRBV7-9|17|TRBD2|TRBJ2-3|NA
CASSLALAGPPPDTQYF
TGTGCCAGCAGCTTGGCGTTAGCGGGGCCTCCGCCGGATACGCAGTATTTT
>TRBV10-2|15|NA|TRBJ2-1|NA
CASLTTRGGHNEQFF
TGCGCCAGCCTTACAACCAGGGGAGGACACAATGAGCAGTTCTTC
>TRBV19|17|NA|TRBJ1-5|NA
CASTNLGRSVGNQPQHF
TGTGCCAGTACCAACCTGGGACGGTCCGTTGGCAATCAGCCCCAGCATTTT
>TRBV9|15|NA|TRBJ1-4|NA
CASSVGTVSNEKLFF
TGTGCCAGCAGCGTAGGGACGGTGTCTAATGAAAAACTGTTTTTT
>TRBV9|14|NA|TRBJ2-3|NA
CASRGPSDTDTQYF
TGTGCCAGCAGAGGCCCCTCCGACACAGATACGCAGTATTTT
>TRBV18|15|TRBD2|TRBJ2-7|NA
CASSPGLAATYEQYF
TGTGCCAGCTCACCAGGACTAGCGGCTACCTACGAGCAGTACTTC
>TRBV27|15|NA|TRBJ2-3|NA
CASSLGQTFTDTQYF
TGTGCCAGCAGTTTAGGACAGACCTTCACAGATACGCAGTATTTT
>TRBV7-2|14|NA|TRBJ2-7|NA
CASSLGRQPYEQYF
TGTGCCAGCAGCTTAGGCAGGCAACCCTACGAGCAGTACTTC
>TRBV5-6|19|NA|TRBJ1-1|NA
CASSLAGNHGGVSLTEAFF
TGTGCCAGCAGCTTGGCGGGGAACCACGGGGGGGTCAGCCTTACTGAAGCTTTCTTT
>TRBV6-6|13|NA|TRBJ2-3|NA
CASGGRETDTQYF
TGTGCCAGCGGGGGCAGGGAGACAGATACGCAGTATTTT
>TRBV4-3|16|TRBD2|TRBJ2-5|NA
CASSQELAGGYETQYF
TGCGCCAGCAGCCAAGAGCTAGCGGGGGGCTATGAGACCCAGTACTTC
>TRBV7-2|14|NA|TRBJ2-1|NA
CASSYSSGHNEQFF
TGTGCCAGCAGCTATTCGTCTGGCCACAATGAGCAGTTCTTC
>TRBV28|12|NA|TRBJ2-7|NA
CASSKGFYEQYF
TGTGCCAGCAGTAAAGGGTTCTACGAGCAGTACTTC
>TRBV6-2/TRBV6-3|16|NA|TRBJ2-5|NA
CASSYSIPGARETQYF
TGTGCCAGCAGTTACTCGATACCGGGGGCGAGAGAGACCCAGTACTTC
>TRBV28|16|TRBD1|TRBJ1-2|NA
CASNLDPTGGSYGYTF
TGTGCCAGCAACCTCGATCCGACAGGGGGGTCCTATGGCTACACCTTC
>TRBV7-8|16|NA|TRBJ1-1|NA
CATSGRGGVVDTEAFF
TGTGCCACCTCGGGACGAGGGGGGGTAGTGGACACTGAAGCTTTCTTT
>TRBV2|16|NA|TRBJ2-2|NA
CAGKLSSLQGTGELFF
TGTGCCGGAAAGCTGAGTTCACTTCAAGGCACCGGGGAGCTGTTTTTT
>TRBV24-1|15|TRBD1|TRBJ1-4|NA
CATSVGTGGGEKLFF
TGTGCCACCAGTGTCGGGACAGGGGGTGGTGAAAAACTGTTTTTT
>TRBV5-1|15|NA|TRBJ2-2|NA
CASSLGGKNTGELFF
TGCGCCAGCAGCTTGGGCGGAAAGAACACCGGGGAGCTGTTTTTT
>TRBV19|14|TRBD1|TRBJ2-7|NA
CASSETGGPYEQYF
TGTGCCAGTAGTGAGACAGGGGGTCCCTACGAGCAGTACTTC
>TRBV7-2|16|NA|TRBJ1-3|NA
CASSPPRGLSGNTIYF
TGTGCCAGCAGCCCCCCGCGGGGCCTCTCTGGAAACACCATATATTTT
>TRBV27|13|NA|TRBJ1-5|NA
CASSLHSRQPQHF
TGTGCCAGCAGTTTGCACAGCCGGCAGCCCCAGCATTTT
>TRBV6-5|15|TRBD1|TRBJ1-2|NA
CASSYSRQGRDGYTF
TGTGCCAGCAGTTACTCGAGACAGGGACGAGATGGCTACACCTTC
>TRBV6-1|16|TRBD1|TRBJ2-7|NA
CASSDRPGQGFYEQYF
TGTGCCAGCAGTGATCGCCCGGGACAGGGGTTCTACGAGCAGTACTTC
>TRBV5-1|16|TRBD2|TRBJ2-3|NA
CASSPRTSGGVDTQYF
TGCGCCAGCAGCCCGCGGACTAGCGGGGGGGTTGATACGCAGTATTTT
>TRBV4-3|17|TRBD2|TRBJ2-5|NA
CASSHRMGLAGEETQYF
TGCGCCAGCAGCCACCGAATGGGACTAGCGGGGGAAGAGACCCAGTACTTC
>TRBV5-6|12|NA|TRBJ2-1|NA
CASSLRQAEQFF
TGTGCCAGCAGCTTGAGGCAGGCCGAGCAGTTCTTC
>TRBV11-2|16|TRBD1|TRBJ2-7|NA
CASSLAHGQGDYEQYF
TGTGCCAGCAGCTTAGCCCATGGACAGGGCGACTACGAGCAGTACTTC
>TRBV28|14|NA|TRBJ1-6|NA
CASSYRGINSPLHF
TGTGCCAGCAGTTATCGGGGAATCAATTCACCCCTCCACTTT
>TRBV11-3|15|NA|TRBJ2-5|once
CASSTGQSTKETQYF
TGTGCCAGCAGCACAGGACAGAGCACTAAAGAGACCCAGTACTTC
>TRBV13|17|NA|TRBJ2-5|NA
CASSLDRGGAGQETQYF
TGTGCCAGCAGCTTAGACCGTGGTGGCGCGGGACAAGAGACCCAGTACTTC
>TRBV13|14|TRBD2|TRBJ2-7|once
CASSLRLAAYEQYF
TGTGCCAGCAGCTTACGTCTAGCGGCCTACGAGCAGTACTTC